The 11 T cell receptor beta chains listed next were all sequenced from one sample in a study of cytomegalovirus exposure and HLA in healthy donors. The PCR had 60 Vbeta and 13 Jbeta primers. Assay used: immunoSEQ multiplex PCR; TCRdb lists only in-frame clones, some missing. The sample carries 95,000 to 100,000 clones, approximately 85% recorded once. Sequences were obtained from PBMCs. Receptors were obtained from a young man in good health and CMV-seronegative.

This sequence joins TRBV23-1 and TRBJ1-4; the match to TRBD1 covers 10 bases. TRBV23-1 is designated an ORF whose function remains uncertain. Trimming took 0 bases from V and 7 from J; bases not matched to a gene: 14. This CDR3 contains 19 residues. CDR3 sequence (DNA): TGCGCCAGCAGTCAATCGGTGGGACAGGGGATCGCAGTTGGTGAAAAACTGTTTTTT. It is translated as CASSQSVGQGIAVGEKLFF.

The rearrangement links TRBV6-5 to TRBJ1-2; D call uncertain. V shed 7 bases and J shed 4 bases, with 13 bases lying between them. CDR1 and CDR2 from the germline V gene are MNHEY and SVGAGI. CDR3 length: 13 amino acids. The CDR3 protein is CASTREIGYGYTF. In nucleotides, the CDR3 is TGTGCCAGCACCCGGGAGATTGGCTATGGCTACACCTTC.

The rearrangement links TRBV7-8 to TRBJ2-5; 9 nucleotides match TRBD2. The CDR3 has 14 residues. V shed 3 bases, J shed 4 bases, and the junction held 3 bases outside the gene matches. The germline CDR1 and CDR2 sequences are SGHVS and FQNEAQ. This CDR3 reads CASSLGLAAETQYF. In DNA, the CDR3 is TGTGCCAGCAGCTTGGGACTAGCAGCAGAGACCCAGTACTTC.

This clone has just one count. The chain couples TRBV11-3 to TRBJ1-1, with 7 bases that match TRBD1. From germline, CDR1 is SGHNT and CDR2 YENEEA. V shed 1 base, J shed 4 bases, and the junction held 3 bases outside the gene matches. CDR3 size: 14 residues. The DNA of the CDR3 is TGTGCCAGCAGCTTAGGGCAGGGGGTCACTGAAGCTTTCTTT. Its protein is CASSLGQGVTEAFF.

This clone showed up just once. The J gene is TRBJ2-7, the V gene TRBV19; unclear D gene. The V gene's germline CDR1 is LNHDA and CDR2 SQIVND (reference sequence). V lost 3 bases and J lost 3, with 9 bases in between. The CDR3 extends over 13 amino acids. The CDR3 coding sequence is TGTGCCAGTAGTATGGAAGCGCACTACGAGCAGTACTTC. Its protein product is CASSMEAHYEQYF. Full variable domain (outside the CDR3, taken from reference TRBV19 and TRBJ2-7): DGGITQSPKYLFRKEGQNVTLSCEQNLNHDAMYWYRQDPGQGLRLIYYSQIVNDFQKGDIAEGYSVSREKKESFPLTVTSAQKNPTAFYLCASSMEAHYEQYFGPGTRLTVT.

This clone was seen just once. V is TRBV6-1 and J is TRBJ2-3, with TRBD2 matching 16 bases. Per the germline V gene, CDR1 is MNHNS and CDR2 is SASEGT. J was trimmed by 5 bases and V by 3 bases; bases with no gene match: 5. The CDR3 is 17 amino acids. The CDR3 nucleotides read TGTGCCAGCAGTGATGGGACTAGCGGGAGGGTTGGAGATACGCAGTATTTT. It codes for CASSDGTSGRVGDTQYF.

The V and J genes are TRBV5-1 and TRBJ2-7, with a weak D call TRBD2 (5 bases). Trimming left V 0 bases short and J 2 bases short, with 12 bases between. The CDR3 extends over 15 amino acids. Germline assignment: CDR1 SGHRS and CDR2 YFSETQ. The CDR3, as DNA: TGCGCCAGCAGCTTGGGGACTCTCGGGACCTACGAGCAGTACTTC. Residues: CASSLGTLGTYEQYF.

This chain connects TRBV30 to TRBJ1-1; D gene unclear. Trimming cost V 1 base and J 7 bases, with 19 bases left between them. Germline values: CDR1 GTSNPN, CDR2 SVGIG (reference sequence). The CDR3 is 15 residues long. CDR3 sequence (DNA): TGTGCCTGGAGTGCCATGGGTTACAGACGAAATGAAGCTTTCTTT. Encoded protein: CAWSAMGYRRNEAFF.

The V call is TRBV9, the J call TRBJ1-5; D not certain. CDR1 is SGDLS, CDR2 YYNGEE, per germline. The CDR3 consists of 15 residues. The V gene lost 4 bases and the J gene lost 7 bases, with 18 bases spanning the gap. For the CDR3, the DNA is TGTGCCAGCAGCCCGGGTGGTGGGTTCGGCCAGCCCCAGCATTTT. Its translation is CASSPGGGFGQPQHF.

The J gene is TRBJ2-3, the V gene TRBV9; TRBD2 matches 7 bases. The CDR3 contains 15 residues. CDR1 SGDLS and CDR2 YYNGEE come from the germline V gene. Germline trimming cut 4 bases from V and 0 bases from J; bases unmatched to any gene: 5. CDR3 region: CASSPSGTSTDTQYF. The CDR3, as DNA: TGTGCCAGCAGCCCAAGCGGGACTAGCACAGATACGCAGTATTTT.

V is TRBV2 and J is TRBJ2-7; TRBD2 aligns across 8 bases. Per germline, CDR1 SNHLY and CDR2 FYNNEI. V shed 3 bases and J 1 base; nucleotides not matched to a gene: 11. This CDR3 region has 17 residues. CDR3 loop: CASSDLGSGGPSYEQYF. The CDR3 DNA is TGTGCCAGCAGTGACCTTGGGAGCGGGGGACCTTCCTACGAGCAGTACTTC.